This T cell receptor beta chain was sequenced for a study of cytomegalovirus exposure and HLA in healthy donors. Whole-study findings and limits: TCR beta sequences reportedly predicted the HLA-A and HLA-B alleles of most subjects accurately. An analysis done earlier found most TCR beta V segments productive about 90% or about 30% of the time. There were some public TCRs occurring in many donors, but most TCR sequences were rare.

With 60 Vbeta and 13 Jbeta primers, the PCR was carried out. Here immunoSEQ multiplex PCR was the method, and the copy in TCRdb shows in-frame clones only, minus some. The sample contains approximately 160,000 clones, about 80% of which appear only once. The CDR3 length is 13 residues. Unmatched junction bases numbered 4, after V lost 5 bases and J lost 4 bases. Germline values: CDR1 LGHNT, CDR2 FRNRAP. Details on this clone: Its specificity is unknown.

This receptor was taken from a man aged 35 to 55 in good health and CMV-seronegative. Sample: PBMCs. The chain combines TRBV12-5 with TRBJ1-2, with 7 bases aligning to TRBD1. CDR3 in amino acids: CASGLGTVYGYTF. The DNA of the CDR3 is TGTGCTAGTGGTCTCGGGACAGTCTATGGCTACACCTTC.